The rows below give T cell receptor beta chains drawn from one sample of a study of Graves' ophthalmopathy and Graves' hyperthyroidism. TCRdb re-analysed the multiplex PCR reads in MiXCR, keeping a single row per CDR3 protein. The table includes about 48,000 distinct CDR3 sequences, 50% detected once. The sequenced material came from peripheral blood. These receptor sequences come from an adult man with Graves' ophthalmopathy. CDR3s include the opening cysteine and the closing phenylalanine or tryptophan. A D gene is named only where the DNA matches it firmly. For some rows the clone size is stated as once, few or many, or as a class when expanded; others skip it.

clone size	V gene	J gene	D gene	CDR3 DNA	CDR3 protein
.	TRBV11-2	TRBJ1-1	TRBD1	TGTGCCAGCAGCCCTGGACAGGGAGGGAACACTGAAGCTTTCTTT	CASSPGQGGNTEAFF
.	TRBV14	TRBJ2-3	.	TGTGTCAGCAGCCAGCCCGGCACAGATACGCAGTATTTT	CVSSQPGTDTQYF
medium-sized	TRBV7-6	TRBJ2-7	TRBD2	TGTGCCAGCAGCTTACTTAGCGGGGCCACCTACGAGCAGTACTTC	CASSLLSGATYEQYF
.	TRBV6-5	TRBJ1-1	.	TGTGCCAGCAGGGTCTCACGGAGGTCGAACACTGAAGCTTTCTTT	CASRVSRRSNTEAFF
.	TRBV5-1	TRBJ1-2	.	TGCGCCAGCTCCCAGGGGTACACCTTC	CASSQGYTF
.	TRBV29-1	TRBJ2-5	TRBD2	TGCAGCGTTGTATCGGGGGGTTGGGAGACCCAGTACTTC	CSVVSGGWETQYF
many	TRBV20-1	TRBJ2-7	TRBD1	TGCAGTGCTAGAGACCGGGACAGGACCTCCTACGAGCAGTACTTC	CSARDRDRTSYEQYF
many	TRBV28	TRBJ2-3	.	TGTGCCAGCAGCCAAAGTAGGTGGCCCGCGGATACGCAGTATTTT	CASSQSRWPADTQYF
few	TRBV7-2	TRBJ1-6	.	TGTGCCAGCAGCTTAACCCCTTCACCCCTCCACTTT	CASSLTPSPLHF
.	TRBV7-8	TRBJ1-5	TRBD1	TGTGCCAGCAGCTCGGCCCAGGGGGGTAGGGGGGAAGTTCAGCCCCAGCATTTT	CASSSAQGGRGEVQPQHF
many	TRBV20-1	TRBJ2-7	.	TGCAGTGCCAGCCAACGCGTAAGCTCAAGGCGCGAGCAGTACTTC	CSASQRVSSRREQYF
.	TRBV19	TRBJ1-4	.	TGTGCCAGTAACAAGCGGGGGGGTGATGAAAAACTGTTTTTT	CASNKRGGDEKLFF